The T cell receptor (beta chain) described here comes from a study of blood T cell repertoires in COVID-19. The CDR3 covers 15 residues. Deletions cut 1 base from V and 2 bases from J, with 9 bases between. Germline lookup yields CDR1 MNHNS and CDR2 SASEGT. The protocol was immunoSEQ multiplex PCR, while the TCRdb copy is restricted to in-frame clones and leaves out a portion. The table shows tens of thousands of clones, with around nine tenths occurring only once. The sequencing input was peripheral blood. The sequence was obtained from a man between 60 and 75 years old with acute or convalescent COVID-19. The V and J genes are TRBV6-1 and TRBJ1-5; D perhaps matches TRBD1 (6 bases). The CDR3 reads CASSEVAGGNQPQHF. Written as DNA, the CDR3 is TGTGCCAGCAGTGAAGTGGCAGGGGGCAATCAGCCCCAGCATTTT.